The T cell receptor beta chain under discussion was sequenced for a study of blood T cells in healthy people across ages. Overall study results and limits: Diversity figures derived from one million T cells were judged to underestimate the true value. More naive CD4+ cells and higher diversity marked long-lived donors relative to aged donors. Age showed a roughly linear inverse relationship with TCR beta diversity per million T cells.

Of note for this clonotype: The antigen is not known.

Next came a second PCR, run for about 6 to 11 cycles, which used a sample-barcoded 5' primer along with a J-beta primer mix. TCRdb reprocessed the 5' RACE reads via MiXCR and lists one record per CDR3 protein. The table lists around 650,000 distinct CDR3 sequences, roughly two fifths of them singletons. Germline values: CDR1 KGHSY, CDR2 FQNENV. Trimming pared 0 bases from V and 0 bases from J, leaving 11 bases between. The CDR3 runs 16 residues. The TCR comes from a man older than 75 in good health. The chain carries TRBV16 and TRBJ1-1; D gene uncertain. The sequencing sample was made of blood. The CDR3 protein is CASSQSISAMNTEAFF. CDR3 DNA: TGTGCCAGCAGCCAATCGATATCAGCGATGAACACTGAAGCTTTCTTT.